Listed below are T cell receptor beta chains from one sample, sequenced in a study of early T cells in non-severe SARS-CoV-2 infection. In TCRdb, the 5' RACE reads were re-called with MiXCR into one record per CDR3 protein. Of more than 65,000 distinct CDR3 sequences listed, around 12% are singletons. Source: whole blood, taken at baseline. These receptor sequences come from an adult who was a healthcare worker with PCR-confirmed SARS-CoV-2 infection or an uninfected control (not recorded which). Each CDR3 is given with its conserved first and last residue. A D gene is named only where the DNA matches it firmly. Clone size is not always given. Where it is, it says once, few, many or a class for expanded clones.

abundance	v_gene	d_gene	j_gene	CDR3nt	CDR3aa
few	TRBV6-4	NA	TRBJ2-1	TGTGCCAGCAGTGACTCGTATGGGGCAGGCCCCTACAATGAGCAGTTCTTC	CASSDSYGAGPYNEQFF
few	TRBV18	NA	TRBJ1-2	TGTGCCAGCTCACCACCCTTGTTGAGGGAGAAGGACTATGGCTACACCTTC	CASSPPLLREKDYGYTF
many	TRBV19	NA	TRBJ1-5	TGTGCCAGTAGTATAAAGCAGGAACCCCAGCATTTT	CASSIKQEPQHF
few	TRBV11-3	NA	TRBJ2-2	TGTGCCAGCAGCTTAGGGGGGGCCGGGGAGCTGTTTTTT	CASSLGGAGELFF
few	TRBV21-1	NA	TRBJ2-7	TGTGCCAGCAGCTTCCCTAAGGAAGGGGCGGTATACGAGCAGTACTTC	CASSFPKEGAVYEQYF
many	TRBV6-5	NA	TRBJ1-1	TGTGCCAGCAGCCTACAGGGCAGGAAGAACACTGAAGCTTTCTTT	CASSLQGRKNTEAFF
NA	TRBV28	NA	TRBJ1-5	TGTGCCAGCAGCTTCCCCGGCGAGGGTTTTCGGCCCCAGCATTTT	CASSFPGEGFRPQHF
many	TRBV9	NA	TRBJ2-5	TGTGCCAGCAGCGTAGGGGCGGCGGAAGAGACCCAGTACTTC	CASSVGAAEETQYF
NA	TRBV23-1	NA	TRBJ1-1	TGCGCCAGCACCGCTACGACTGGAAGTGAGTGCGTCACTGAAGCTTTCTTT	CASTATTGSECVTEAFF
many	TRBV11-2	NA	TRBJ2-5	TGTGCCAGCAGCTTATACGGGGGTGGGACAGAGACCCAGTACTTC	CASSLYGGGTETQYF
NA	TRBV28	NA	TRBJ2-7	TGTGCCAGCAGTCGGGTGGGTGGCGGCTACTCCTACGAGCAGTACTTC	CASSRVGGGYSYEQYF
NA	TRBV7-9	NA	TRBJ2-7	TGTGCCAGCGCAAAAACAGACCGGGACGAGCAGTACTTC	CASAKTDRDEQYF
few	TRBV11-2	TRBD2	TRBJ2-7	TGTGCCAGCAGCCAAGCGGGACTAGCTCTCGAGCAGTACTTC	CASSQAGLALEQYF
NA	TRBV11-2	NA	TRBJ2-7	TGTGCCAGCAGCTTGAACAGGAACAACTACGAGCAGTACTTC	CASSLNRNNYEQYF
many	TRBV29-1	NA	TRBJ2-5	TGCAGCGTTGAAATTTCCGACCCGGGGGAGACCCAGTACTTC	CSVEISDPGETQYF
few	TRBV20-1	NA	TRBJ2-1	TGCAGTGCTATCCCTCAACCATACAATGAGCAGTTCTTC	CSAIPQPYNEQFF
few	TRBV5-6	NA	TRBJ1-6	TGTGCCAGCACCGTCCGGGAATCACCCCTCCACTTT	CASTVRESPLHF
few	TRBV20-1	NA	TRBJ1-2	TGCAGTGCCCCTCGCGACAGGAGCTATGGCTACACCTTC	CSAPRDRSYGYTF
NA	TRBV18	TRBD2	TRBJ2-1	TGTGCCAGCTCACCACGTGTGACTAGCGGGGCCTCCTACAATGAGCAGTTCTTC	CASSPRVTSGASYNEQFF
NA	TRBV7-9	NA	TRBJ1-5	TGTGCCAGCAGCTTAAGGGGTGACAGCTATAGCAATCAGCCCCAGCATTTT	CASSLRGDSYSNQPQHF
few	TRBV27	NA	TRBJ2-1	TGTGCCAGCAGTTTATTTGGGGCAGGCGGTGAGCAGTTCTTC	CASSLFGAGGEQFF
NA	TRBV4-1	NA	TRBJ2-1	TGCGCCAGCAGCCAGACGTTTAGCTCCAGCTCCTACAATGAGCAGTTCTTC	CASSQTFSSSSYNEQFF
few	TRBV6-6	NA	TRBJ1-6	TGTGCCAGCCGGGAACAGAGCTCCTATAATTCACCCCTCCACTTT	CASREQSSYNSPLHF
NA	TRBV24-1	NA	TRBJ2-5	TGTGCCACCCAGGGGGAGCGGGGACAAGAGACCCAGTACTTC	CATQGERGQETQYF
NA	TRBV20-1	NA	TRBJ2-7	TGCAGTGCTAGACCCCGGGACTCCTACGAGCAGTACTTC	CSARPRDSYEQYF
NA	TRBV28	TRBD1	TRBJ2-5	TGTGCCATCGGGACAGGGGTATTGGAGACCCAGTACTTC	CAIGTGVLETQYF
many	TRBV12-3/TRBV12-4	NA	TRBJ1-2	TGTGCCAGCAGTTTTGGACAGAACTATGGCTACACCTTC	CASSFGQNYGYTF
NA	TRBV5-1	NA	TRBJ1-2	TGCGCCAGCAGCTTATCCCCCGGACAGTCACTTTATGGCTACACCTTC	CASSLSPGQSLYGYTF
few	TRBV6-1	TRBD2	TRBJ2-5	TGTGCCAGCAGTGTAAGAGGGACTAGTTTTAGGGAGACCCAGTACTTC	CASSVRGTSFRETQYF
many	TRBV6-1	TRBD1	TRBJ1-2	TGTGCCAGCACTCACAGGGGTTTAACGGGCTACACCTTC	CASTHRGLTGYTF
NA	TRBV12-3/TRBV12-4	TRBD1	TRBJ2-1	TGTGCCAGCAGTCCTATGACAGGGGCCGGCAATGAGCAGTTCTTC	CASSPMTGAGNEQFF
few	TRBV25-1	NA	TRBJ1-2	TGTGCCAGCAGCCGTGGGGGGATGGGGACGGGCTACACCTTC	CASSRGGMGTGYTF
NA	TRBV27	NA	TRBJ2-4	TGTGCCAGCAGTTTAGCGGGTTCCCTAGCCAAAAACATTCAGTACTTC	CASSLAGSLAKNIQYF